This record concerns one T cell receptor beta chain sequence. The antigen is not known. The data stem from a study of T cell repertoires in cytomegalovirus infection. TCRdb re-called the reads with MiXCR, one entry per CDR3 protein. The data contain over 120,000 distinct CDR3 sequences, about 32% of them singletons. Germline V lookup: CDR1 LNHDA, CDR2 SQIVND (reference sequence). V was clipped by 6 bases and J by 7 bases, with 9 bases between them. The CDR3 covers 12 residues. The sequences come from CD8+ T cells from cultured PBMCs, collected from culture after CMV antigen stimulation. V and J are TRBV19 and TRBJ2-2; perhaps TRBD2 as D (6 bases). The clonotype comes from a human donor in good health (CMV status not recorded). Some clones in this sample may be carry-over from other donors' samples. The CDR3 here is CASRGGSGELFF. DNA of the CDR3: TGTGCCAGTAGGGGGGGAAGCGGGGAGCTGTTTTTT. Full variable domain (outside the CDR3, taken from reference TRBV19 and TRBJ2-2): DGGITQSPKYLFRKEGQNVTLSCEQNLNHDAMYWYRQDPGQGLRLIYYSQIVNDFQKGDIAEGYSVSREKKESFPLTVTSAQKNPTAFYLCASRGGSGELFFGEGSRLTVL.